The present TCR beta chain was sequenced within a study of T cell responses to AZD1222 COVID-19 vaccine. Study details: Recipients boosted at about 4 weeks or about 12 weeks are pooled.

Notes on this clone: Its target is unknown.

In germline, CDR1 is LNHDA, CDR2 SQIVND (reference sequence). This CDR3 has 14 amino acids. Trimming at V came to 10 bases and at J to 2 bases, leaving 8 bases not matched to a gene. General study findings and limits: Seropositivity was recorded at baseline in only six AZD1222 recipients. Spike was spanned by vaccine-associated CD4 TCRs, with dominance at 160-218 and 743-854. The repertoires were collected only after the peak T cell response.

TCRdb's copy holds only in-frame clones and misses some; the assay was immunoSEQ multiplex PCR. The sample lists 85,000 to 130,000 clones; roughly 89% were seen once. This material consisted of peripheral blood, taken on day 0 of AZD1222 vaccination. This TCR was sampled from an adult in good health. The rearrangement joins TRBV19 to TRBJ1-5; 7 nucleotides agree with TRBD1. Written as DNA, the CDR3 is TGTGCCACCCAAACTGGGACAGGCAATCAGCCCCAGCATTTT. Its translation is CATQTGTGNQPQHF.